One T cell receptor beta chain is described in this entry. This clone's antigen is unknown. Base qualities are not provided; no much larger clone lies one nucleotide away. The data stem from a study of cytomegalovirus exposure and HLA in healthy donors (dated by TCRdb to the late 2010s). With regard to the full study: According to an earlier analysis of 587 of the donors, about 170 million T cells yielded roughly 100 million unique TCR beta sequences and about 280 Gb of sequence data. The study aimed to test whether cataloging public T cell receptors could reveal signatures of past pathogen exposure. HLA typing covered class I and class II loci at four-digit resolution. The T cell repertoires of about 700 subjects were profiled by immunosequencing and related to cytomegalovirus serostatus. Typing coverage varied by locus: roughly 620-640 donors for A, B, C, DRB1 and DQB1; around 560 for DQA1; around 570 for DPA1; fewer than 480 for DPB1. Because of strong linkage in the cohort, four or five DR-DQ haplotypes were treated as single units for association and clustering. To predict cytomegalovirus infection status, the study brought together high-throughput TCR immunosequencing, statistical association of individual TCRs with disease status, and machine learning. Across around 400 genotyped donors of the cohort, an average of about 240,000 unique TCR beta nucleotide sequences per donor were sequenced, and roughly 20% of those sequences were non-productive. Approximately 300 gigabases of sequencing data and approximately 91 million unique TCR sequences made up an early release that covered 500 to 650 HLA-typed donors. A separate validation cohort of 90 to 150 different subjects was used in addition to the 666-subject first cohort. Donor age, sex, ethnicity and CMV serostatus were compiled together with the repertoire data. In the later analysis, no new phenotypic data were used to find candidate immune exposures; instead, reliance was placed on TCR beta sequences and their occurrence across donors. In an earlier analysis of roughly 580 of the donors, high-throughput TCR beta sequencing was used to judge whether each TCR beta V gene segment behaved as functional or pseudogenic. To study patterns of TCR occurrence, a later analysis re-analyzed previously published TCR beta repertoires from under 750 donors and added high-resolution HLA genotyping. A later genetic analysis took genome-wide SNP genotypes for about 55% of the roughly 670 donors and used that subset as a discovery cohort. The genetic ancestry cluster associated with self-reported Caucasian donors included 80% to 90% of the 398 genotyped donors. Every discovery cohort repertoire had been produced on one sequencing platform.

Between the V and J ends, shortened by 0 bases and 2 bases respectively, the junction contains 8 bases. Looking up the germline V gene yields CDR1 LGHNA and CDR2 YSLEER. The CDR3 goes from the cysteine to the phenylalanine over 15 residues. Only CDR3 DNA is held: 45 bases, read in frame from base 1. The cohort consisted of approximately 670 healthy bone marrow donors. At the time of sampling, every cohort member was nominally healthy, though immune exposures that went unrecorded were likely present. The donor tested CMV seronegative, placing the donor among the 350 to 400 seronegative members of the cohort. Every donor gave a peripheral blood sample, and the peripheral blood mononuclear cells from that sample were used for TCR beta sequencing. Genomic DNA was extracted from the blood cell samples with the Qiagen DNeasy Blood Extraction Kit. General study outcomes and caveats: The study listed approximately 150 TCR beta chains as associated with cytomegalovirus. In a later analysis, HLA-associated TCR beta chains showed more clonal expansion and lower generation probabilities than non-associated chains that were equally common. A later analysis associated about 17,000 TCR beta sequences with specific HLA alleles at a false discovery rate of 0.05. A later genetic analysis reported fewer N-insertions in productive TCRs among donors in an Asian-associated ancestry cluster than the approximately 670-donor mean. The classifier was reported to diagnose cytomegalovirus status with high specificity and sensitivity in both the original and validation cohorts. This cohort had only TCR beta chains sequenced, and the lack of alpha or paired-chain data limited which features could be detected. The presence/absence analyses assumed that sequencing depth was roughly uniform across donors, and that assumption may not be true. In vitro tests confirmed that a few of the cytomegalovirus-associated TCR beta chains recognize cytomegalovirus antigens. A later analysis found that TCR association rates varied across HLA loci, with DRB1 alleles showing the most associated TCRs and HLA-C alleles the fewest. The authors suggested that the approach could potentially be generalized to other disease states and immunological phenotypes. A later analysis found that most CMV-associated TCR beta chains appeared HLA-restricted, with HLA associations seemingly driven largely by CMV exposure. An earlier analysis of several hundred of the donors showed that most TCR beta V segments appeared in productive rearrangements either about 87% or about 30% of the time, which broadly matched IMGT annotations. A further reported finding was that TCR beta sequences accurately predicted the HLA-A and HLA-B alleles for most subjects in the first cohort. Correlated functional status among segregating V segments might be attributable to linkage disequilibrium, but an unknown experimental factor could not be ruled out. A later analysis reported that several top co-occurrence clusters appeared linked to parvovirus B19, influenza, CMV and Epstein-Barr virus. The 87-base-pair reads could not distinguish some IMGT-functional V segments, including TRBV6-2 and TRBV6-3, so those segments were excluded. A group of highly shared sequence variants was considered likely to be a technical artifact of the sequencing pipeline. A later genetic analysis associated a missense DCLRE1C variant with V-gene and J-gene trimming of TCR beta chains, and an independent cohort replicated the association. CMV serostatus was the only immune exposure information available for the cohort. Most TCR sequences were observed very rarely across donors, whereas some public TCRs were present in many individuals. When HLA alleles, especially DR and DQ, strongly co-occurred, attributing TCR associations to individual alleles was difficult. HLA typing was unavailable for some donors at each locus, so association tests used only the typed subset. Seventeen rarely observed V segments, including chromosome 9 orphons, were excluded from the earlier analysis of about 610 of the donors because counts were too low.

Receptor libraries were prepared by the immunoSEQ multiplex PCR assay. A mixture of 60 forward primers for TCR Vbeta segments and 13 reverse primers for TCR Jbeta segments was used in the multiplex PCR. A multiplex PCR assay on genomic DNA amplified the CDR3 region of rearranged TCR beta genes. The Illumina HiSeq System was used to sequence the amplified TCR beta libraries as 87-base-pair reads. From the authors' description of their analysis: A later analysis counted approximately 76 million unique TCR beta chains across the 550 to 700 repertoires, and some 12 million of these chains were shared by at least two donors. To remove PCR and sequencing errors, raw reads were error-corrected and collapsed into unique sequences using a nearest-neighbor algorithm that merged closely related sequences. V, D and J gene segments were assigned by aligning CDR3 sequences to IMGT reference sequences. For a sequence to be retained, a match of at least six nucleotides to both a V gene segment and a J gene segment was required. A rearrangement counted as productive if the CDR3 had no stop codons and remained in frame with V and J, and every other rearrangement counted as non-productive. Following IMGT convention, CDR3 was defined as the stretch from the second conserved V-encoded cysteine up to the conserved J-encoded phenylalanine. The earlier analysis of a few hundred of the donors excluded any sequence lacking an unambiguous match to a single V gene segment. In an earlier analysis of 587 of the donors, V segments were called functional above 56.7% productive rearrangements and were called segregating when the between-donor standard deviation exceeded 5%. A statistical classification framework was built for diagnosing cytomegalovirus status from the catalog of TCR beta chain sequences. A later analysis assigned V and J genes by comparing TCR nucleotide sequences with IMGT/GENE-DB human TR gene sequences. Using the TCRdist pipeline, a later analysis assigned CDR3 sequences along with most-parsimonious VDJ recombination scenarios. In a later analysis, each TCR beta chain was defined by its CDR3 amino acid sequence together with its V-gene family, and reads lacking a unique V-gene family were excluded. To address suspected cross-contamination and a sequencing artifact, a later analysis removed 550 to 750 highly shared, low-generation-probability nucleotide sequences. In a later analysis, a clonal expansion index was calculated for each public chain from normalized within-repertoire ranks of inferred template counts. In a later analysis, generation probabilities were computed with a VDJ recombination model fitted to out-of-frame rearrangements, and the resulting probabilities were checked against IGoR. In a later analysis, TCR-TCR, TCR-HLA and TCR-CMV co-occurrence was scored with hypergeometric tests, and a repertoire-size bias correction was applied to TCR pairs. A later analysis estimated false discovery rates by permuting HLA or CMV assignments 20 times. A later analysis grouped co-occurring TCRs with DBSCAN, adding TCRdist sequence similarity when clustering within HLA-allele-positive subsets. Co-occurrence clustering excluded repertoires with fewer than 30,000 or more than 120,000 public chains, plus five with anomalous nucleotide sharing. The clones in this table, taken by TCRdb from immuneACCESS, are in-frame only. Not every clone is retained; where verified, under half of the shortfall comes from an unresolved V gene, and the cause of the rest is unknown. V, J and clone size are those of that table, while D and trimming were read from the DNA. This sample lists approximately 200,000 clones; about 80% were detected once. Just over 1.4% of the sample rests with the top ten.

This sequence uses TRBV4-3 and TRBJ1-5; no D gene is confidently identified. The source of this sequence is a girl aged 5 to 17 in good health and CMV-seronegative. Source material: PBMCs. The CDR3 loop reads CASSQDGLGNQPQHF. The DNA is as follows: TGCGCCAGCAGCCAAGATGGGCTGGGCAATCAGCCCCAGCATTTT.